These T cell receptor beta chains were read from a single sample in a study of identical twins. TCRdb itself ran the 5' RACE reads through MiXCR, one entry per CDR3 protein. The sample consists of more than 650,000 distinct CDR3 sequences, approximately 6% of them appearing once. Source material: naive T cells sorted from blood. Every receptor here comes from a man younger than 30 in good health. Each CDR3 is given with its conserved first and last residue. The D gene is left open where the match is weak. The size entry is marked missing in some rows and otherwise reads once, few, many or a size class.

D gene: TRBD1
J gene: TRBJ1-2
V gene: TRBV12-3/TRBV12-4
clone size: few
CDR3 DNA: TGTGCCAGCAGTGCCCGACAGGGCGTAGCTAACTATGGCTACACCTTC
CDR3 protein: CASSARQGVANYGYTF

D gene: TRBD1
J gene: TRBJ2-1
V gene: TRBV5-6
clone size: -
CDR3 DNA: TGTGCCAGCAGCTCTCCCGGGACAGGGAGTATAGCCTACAATGAGCAGTTCTTC
CDR3 protein: CASSSPGTGSIAYNEQFF

D gene: TRBD2
J gene: TRBJ2-5
V gene: TRBV20-1
clone size: many
CDR3 DNA: TGCAGTGCTGGGGCCGAGACTAGCGGAGGGGGCCAAGAGACCCAGTACTTC
CDR3 protein: CSAGAETSGGGQETQYF

D gene: -
J gene: TRBJ2-5
V gene: TRBV12-3/TRBV12-4
clone size: -
CDR3 DNA: TGTGCCAGCAGTTTAGACGGCAGGGAGAGAGATACCCAGTACTTC
CDR3 protein: CASSLDGRERDTQYF

D gene: TRBD2
J gene: TRBJ2-1
V gene: TRBV14
clone size: many
CDR3 DNA: TGTGCCAGCAGCCAAAGACTAGCGGGGGACAATGAGCAGTTCTTC
CDR3 protein: CASSQRLAGDNEQFF

D gene: -
J gene: TRBJ2-1
V gene: TRBV11-2
clone size: -
CDR3 DNA: TGTGCCAGCAGCCCCCACTCCGAAACCTACAATGAGCAGTTCTTC
CDR3 protein: CASSPHSETYNEQFF

D gene: TRBD1
J gene: TRBJ2-2
V gene: TRBV5-1
clone size: many
CDR3 DNA: TGCGCCAGCAGCCTCCCGACAGGGCCGAACACCGGGGAGCTGTTTTTT
CDR3 protein: CASSLPTGPNTGELFF

D gene: -
J gene: TRBJ2-7
V gene: TRBV12-3/TRBV12-4
clone size: many
CDR3 DNA: TGTGCCAGCAGTTTGGATAGTCCGGGGGAGCAGTACTTC
CDR3 protein: CASSLDSPGEQYF

D gene: TRBD1
J gene: TRBJ2-5
V gene: TRBV24-1
clone size: many
CDR3 DNA: TGTGCCACCAGTGATTCAGGGGACAGCCGTCCTCAAGAGACCCAGTACTTC
CDR3 protein: CATSDSGDSRPQETQYF

D gene: -
J gene: TRBJ1-6
V gene: TRBV6-1
clone size: few
CDR3 DNA: TGTGCCAGCAGTCGGACAGCTCGGCGTTCACCCCTCCACTTT
CDR3 protein: CASSRTARRSPLHF

D gene: -
J gene: TRBJ1-2
V gene: TRBV4-1
clone size: few
CDR3 DNA: TGCGCCAGCAGCCAGAACGAGAGGAACTATGGCTACACCTTC
CDR3 protein: CASSQNERNYGYTF

D gene: -
J gene: TRBJ2-3
V gene: TRBV2
clone size: -
CDR3 DNA: TGTGCCAGGACGCGGTCACCCACTGACGGCACAGATACGCAGTATTTT
CDR3 protein: CARTRSPTDGTDTQYF

D gene: TRBD2
J gene: TRBJ2-1
V gene: TRBV5-1
clone size: many
CDR3 DNA: TGCGCCAGCAGCTTAACTACTAGCGGGAAAAGTAATGAGCAGTTCTTC
CDR3 protein: CASSLTTSGKSNEQFF

D gene: TRBD2
J gene: TRBJ2-3
V gene: TRBV20-1
clone size: many
CDR3 DNA: TGCAGTGCCAACCACCCCCCGGGAGGGGTACCAGATACGCAGTATTTT
CDR3 protein: CSANHPPGGVPDTQYF

D gene: -
J gene: TRBJ1-1
V gene: TRBV20-1
clone size: many
CDR3 DNA: TGCAGTGCTAGTGTGCCTGAAGCTTTCTTT
CDR3 protein: CSASVPEAFF

D gene: TRBD1
J gene: TRBJ2-5
V gene: TRBV7-3
clone size: few
CDR3 DNA: TGTGCCAGCAGCTTGGACAGGGGGTCGGAGACCCAGTACTTC
CDR3 protein: CASSLDRGSETQYF

D gene: -
J gene: TRBJ2-1
V gene: TRBV5-6
clone size: -
CDR3 DNA: TGTGCCAGCAGCTTGGAGCCGACGTCAAGGGAGCAGTTCTTC
CDR3 protein: CASSLEPTSREQFF

D gene: TRBD1
J gene: TRBJ1-4
V gene: TRBV15
clone size: many
CDR3 DNA: TGTGCCACCAGCAGAAGCACAGGGGTCTCAGTGGGAAAACTGTTTTTT
CDR3 protein: CATSRSTGVSVGKLFF

D gene: -
J gene: TRBJ2-5
V gene: TRBV5-1
clone size: few
CDR3 DNA: TGCGCCAGCAGCCGGGGGGCCAGACTCGAGGAGACCCAGTACTTC
CDR3 protein: CASSRGARLEETQYF

D gene: TRBD2
J gene: TRBJ2-3
V gene: TRBV27
clone size: few
CDR3 DNA: TGTGCCAGCAGTCCCGGGACTAGCAGCAGCACAGATACGCAGTATTTT
CDR3 protein: CASSPGTSSSTDTQYF

D gene: -
J gene: TRBJ2-3
V gene: TRBV21-1
clone size: many
CDR3 DNA: TGTGCCAGCCGCGTCACCACAGATACGCAGTATTTT
CDR3 protein: CASRVTTDTQYF

D gene: TRBD2
J gene: TRBJ2-7
V gene: TRBV14
clone size: -
CDR3 DNA: TGTGCCAGCAGCCAAGGGACTAGCGTATCCTACGAGCAGTACTTC
CDR3 protein: CASSQGTSVSYEQYF

D gene: -
J gene: TRBJ1-2
V gene: TRBV25-1
clone size: many
CDR3 DNA: TGTGCCAGCAGTCCCGACATAGGACCCCACTATGGCTACACCTTC
CDR3 protein: CASSPDIGPHYGYTF

D gene: -
J gene: TRBJ1-6
V gene: TRBV7-8
clone size: many
CDR3 DNA: TGTGCCAGCAGCTTATCTCCAGGGGCCAATTCACCCCTCCACTTT
CDR3 protein: CASSLSPGANSPLHF

D gene: -
J gene: TRBJ1-1
V gene: TRBV29-1
clone size: few
CDR3 DNA: TGCAGCGTTGAAGGTAGAAGTGCAGCTTTCTTT
CDR3 protein: CSVEGRSAAFF

D gene: TRBD1
J gene: TRBJ1-4
V gene: TRBV18
clone size: -
CDR3 DNA: TGTGCCAGCTCCGCCGGGACAGGGGGTGAAAAACTGTTTTTT
CDR3 protein: CASSAGTGGEKLFF

D gene: TRBD2
J gene: TRBJ2-7
V gene: TRBV27
clone size: -
CDR3 DNA: TGTGCCAGCTCCCAGCGGGAGCTCGACGAGCAGTACTTC
CDR3 protein: CASSQRELDEQYF

D gene: TRBD1
J gene: TRBJ1-3
V gene: TRBV6-4
clone size: many
CDR3 DNA: TGTGCCAGCAGTGAGTCCACAGGGGGCTTTGGAAACACCATATATTTT
CDR3 protein: CASSESTGGFGNTIYF

D gene: TRBD2
J gene: TRBJ2-1
V gene: TRBV12-3/TRBV12-4
clone size: -
CDR3 DNA: TGTGCCAGCAGTTTAGGGGCTAGCGGGAGGGGTGAGCAGTTCTTC
CDR3 protein: CASSLGASGRGEQFF

D gene: -
J gene: TRBJ2-6
V gene: TRBV20-1
clone size: -
CDR3 DNA: TGCAGTGCATCGGGCTCTGGGGCCAACGTCCTGACTTTC
CDR3 protein: CSASGSGANVLTF

D gene: TRBD1
J gene: TRBJ2-5
V gene: TRBV29-1
clone size: -
CDR3 DNA: TGCAGCGTTCCGGGACAGGGGGAGACCCAGTACTTC
CDR3 protein: CSVPGQGETQYF

D gene: -
J gene: TRBJ2-2
V gene: TRBV19
clone size: few
CDR3 DNA: TGTGCCAGTGTAGGCGGGACAACCGGGGAGCTGTTTTTT
CDR3 protein: CASVGGTTGELFF

D gene: -
J gene: TRBJ2-7
V gene: TRBV20-1
clone size: many
CDR3 DNA: TGCAGTGCTAAAGAGCAGTACTTC
CDR3 protein: CSAKEQYF

D gene: -
J gene: TRBJ2-1
V gene: TRBV29-1
clone size: many
CDR3 DNA: TGCAGCGTTGTCGGGAGCAATGAGCAGTTCTTC
CDR3 protein: CSVVGSNEQFF

D gene: -
J gene: TRBJ2-5
V gene: TRBV6-1
clone size: few
CDR3 DNA: TGTGCCAGCAGTGAGTACGGTTCACAAGAGACCCAGTACTTC
CDR3 protein: CASSEYGSQETQYF

D gene: -
J gene: TRBJ2-5
V gene: TRBV27
clone size: many
CDR3 DNA: TGTGCCAGCAGTTTGCTGTCAGGGGACCTTAAAGAGACCCAGTACTTC
CDR3 protein: CASSLLSGDLKETQYF

D gene: TRBD1
J gene: TRBJ1-5
V gene: TRBV25-1
clone size: many
CDR3 DNA: TGTGCCAGCAGCGGACAGGGCGGACAGCCCCAGCATTTT
CDR3 protein: CASSGQGGQPQHF